Sequencing of this TCR beta chain was carried out in a study of shared clonotypes between healthy human individuals. Only in-frame clones appear in the TCRdb table, and some are missing; sequencing was by immunoSEQ multiplex PCR. The sample holds approximately 1.4 million clones, 95% to 99% seen once. As to this clone: The target antigen is unknown.

CDR1 SGHNT and CDR2 YYREEE come from the germline V gene (reference sequence). Trimming pared 2 bases from V and 13 bases from J, leaving 15 bases between. CDR3 length: 12 residues. Study results and limitations: It was anticipated that sequencing depth would influence how many clonotypes donors shared.

This sequence was found in a man aged 25-40 years in good health. Sequenced input: naive CD4+ T cells sorted from blood. The subset here: CD45RA+ positively selected. The gene calls are TRBV5-4 and TRBJ2-5; possible D gene TRBD1, 6 bases. CDR3 residues: CASSLVPRGGYF. CDR3 nucleotide sequence: TGTGCCAGCAGCTTAGTCCCCAGGGGTGGGTACTTC.